Ten or more counts support the clone carrying this T cell receptor beta chain. No antigen is known for it. This specimen belongs to a study of beta chain features in type 1 diabetes. The CDR3 spans 13 residues. Germline CDR1 is LGHNA and CDR2 is YSLEER. V was pared by 1 base and J by 2 bases, with 5 bases between. Every isolated RNA sample was fully reverse transcribed, so sequencing captured expressed TCRB transcripts. Profiled with immunoSEQ multiplex PCR; TCRdb holds only in-frame clones, not every one. The table has 280,000 or so clones, about 15% seen once; the top ten hold 0.015%. Study results and limitations: A moderate, significant TCRB CDR3 shortening appeared in type 1 diabetes across four CD4+ subsets.

Material for sequencing was naive CD4+ T cells from blood. The chain has TRBV4-3 and TRBJ1-1; D call uncertain. The clonotype was recovered from a man aged 18 to 29 with type 1 diabetes. CDR3: CASSQGGNTEAFF. CDR3 sequence (DNA): TGCGCCAGCAGCCAAGGAGGTAACACTGAAGCTTTCTTT.